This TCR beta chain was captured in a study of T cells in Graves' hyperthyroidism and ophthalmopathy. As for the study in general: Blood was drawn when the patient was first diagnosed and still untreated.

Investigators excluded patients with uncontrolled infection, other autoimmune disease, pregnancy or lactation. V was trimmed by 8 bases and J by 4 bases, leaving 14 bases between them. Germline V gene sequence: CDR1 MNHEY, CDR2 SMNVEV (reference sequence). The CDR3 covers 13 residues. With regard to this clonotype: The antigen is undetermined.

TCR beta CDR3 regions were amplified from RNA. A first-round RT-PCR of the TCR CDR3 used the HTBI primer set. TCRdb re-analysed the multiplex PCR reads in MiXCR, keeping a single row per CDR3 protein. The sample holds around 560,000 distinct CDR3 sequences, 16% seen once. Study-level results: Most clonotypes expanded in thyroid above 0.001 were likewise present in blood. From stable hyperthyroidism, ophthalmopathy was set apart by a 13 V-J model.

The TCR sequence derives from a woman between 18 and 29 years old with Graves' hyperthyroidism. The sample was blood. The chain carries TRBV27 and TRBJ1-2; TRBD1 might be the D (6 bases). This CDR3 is CASRGGTRYGYTF. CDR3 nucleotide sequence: TGTGCCAGCCGAGGTGGGACACGCTATGGCTACACCTTC.